This TCR beta chain was documented in a study of PD-1 blockade in classical Hodgkin lymphoma. Time point described: newly diagnosed, previously untreated cHL patient sample. The comparison group had newly diagnosed, previously untreated classical Hodgkin lymphoma. Sequencing used immunoSEQ multiplex PCR; TCRdb keeps in-frame clones, though not all of them. Of about 30,000 clones listed, approximately 94% are singletons. The length of the CDR3 is 16 residues. Germline V gives CDR1 SGDLS, CDR2 YYNGEE. V was clipped by 4 bases and J by 6 bases; unmatched bases: 10. This sequence originates from a human donor with classical Hodgkin lymphoma. The rearrangement links TRBV9 to TRBJ1-4; 9 nucleotides agree with TRBD1. The specimen sequenced was peripheral blood mononuclear cells (PBMCs). CDR3 residues: CASSLGDRVKDEKLFF. In DNA form, the CDR3 reads TGTGCCAGCAGCCTCGGGGACAGGGTAAAGGATGAAAAACTGTTTTTT.